Listed below are T cell receptor beta chains from one sample, sequenced in a study of cytomegalovirus exposure and HLA in healthy donors. Only in-frame clones appear in the TCRdb table, and some are missing; sequencing was by immunoSEQ multiplex PCR. The profile shows some 96,000 clones, around 80% of them singletons. Sequencing input: PBMCs. The origin of the receptors is a woman aged 60-75 years in good health and CMV-seronegative. Each CDR3 is given with its conserved first and last residue. Each record gives: D gene, V gene, clone size, J gene, CDR3 DNA, CDR3 protein. A D gene is named only where the DNA matches it firmly. Size tells how often a clone was seen (once, few, many) or the class of an expanded clone, and some rows leave it out.

d_call: TRBD1
v_call: TRBV27
clone_size: .
j_call: TRBJ2-5
cdr3_nt: TGTGCCAGCAGTTTATGGGGGGACAGGAGAGAGACCCAGTACTTC
cdr3_aa: CASSLWGDRRETQYF

d_call: TRBD2
v_call: TRBV10-2
clone_size: once
j_call: TRBJ2-3
cdr3_nt: TGCGCCAGCAGTGATAGAGTTGATAGCGGGGGGAAAGTCGTGCAGTATTTT
cdr3_aa: CASSDRVDSGGKVVQYF

d_call: .
v_call: TRBV7-2
clone_size: .
j_call: TRBJ2-5
cdr3_nt: TGTGCCAGCAGTCCCGAGGGGGTATCAGAGACCCAGTACTTC
cdr3_aa: CASSPEGVSETQYF

d_call: TRBD1
v_call: TRBV6-5
clone_size: few
j_call: TRBJ1-5
cdr3_nt: TGTGCCTCTGGACAGGGTAGGAATCAGCCCCAGCATTTT
cdr3_aa: CASGQGRNQPQHF

d_call: TRBD1
v_call: TRBV5-4
clone_size: .
j_call: TRBJ1-2
cdr3_nt: TGTGCCAGCAGCCACACAGGGGGCGTCTATGGCTACACCTTC
cdr3_aa: CASSHTGGVYGYTF

d_call: TRBD1
v_call: TRBV7-9
clone_size: .
j_call: TRBJ2-7
cdr3_nt: TGTGCCAGCAGCTTCATAACGGGGACAGCGAACCAGCAGTACTTC
cdr3_aa: CASSFITGTANQQYF

d_call: TRBD1
v_call: TRBV6-5
clone_size: .
j_call: TRBJ1-1
cdr3_nt: TGTGCCAGCTCGGGACAGGTAGCTGGGACGGCTTTCTTT
cdr3_aa: CASSGQVAGTAFF

d_call: .
v_call: TRBV7-9
clone_size: .
j_call: TRBJ1-1
cdr3_nt: TGTGCCAGCAGCTTAGACCAGGGCGGAGCTTTCTTT
cdr3_aa: CASSLDQGGAFF

d_call: .
v_call: TRBV6-1
clone_size: .
j_call: TRBJ1-1
cdr3_nt: TGTGCCAGCAGTGAATATTCGGGGGACGGTGGGAACACTGAAGCTTTCTTT
cdr3_aa: CASSEYSGDGGNTEAFF

d_call: .
v_call: TRBV7-8
clone_size: .
j_call: TRBJ2-7
cdr3_nt: TGTGCCAGCAGCCTGGACGGGATCGACGAGCAGTACTTC
cdr3_aa: CASSLDGIDEQYF

d_call: .
v_call: TRBV2
clone_size: .
j_call: TRBJ1-5
cdr3_nt: TGTGCCAGCAGTGTTGGTGGCCAGCCCCAGCATTTT
cdr3_aa: CASSVGGQPQHF

d_call: TRBD1
v_call: TRBV19
clone_size: .
j_call: TRBJ1-2
cdr3_nt: TGTGCCAGTAGTTCCCACCCAGGACAGGGGTTCTATGGCTACACCTTC
cdr3_aa: CASSSHPGQGFYGYTF

d_call: .
v_call: TRBV2
clone_size: .
j_call: TRBJ2-7
cdr3_nt: TGTGCCAGCACGGGTGACTGGGTATACGAGCAGTACTTC
cdr3_aa: CASTGDWVYEQYF

d_call: TRBD1
v_call: TRBV6-6
clone_size: .
j_call: TRBJ1-2
cdr3_nt: TGTGCCAGCAGTAACTTCCAGGGGGATGGCTACACCTTC
cdr3_aa: CASSNFQGDGYTF

d_call: .
v_call: TRBV30
clone_size: .
j_call: TRBJ2-5
cdr3_nt: TGTGCCTGGAGGGGGGCAGGGATAGAGACCCAGTACTTC
cdr3_aa: CAWRGAGIETQYF

d_call: .
v_call: TRBV19
clone_size: .
j_call: TRBJ2-7
cdr3_nt: TGTGCCAGTAGTCCTGGGGGAGGACATCTCTCCTACGAGCAGTACTTC
cdr3_aa: CASSPGGGHLSYEQYF

d_call: TRBD2
v_call: TRBV7-2
clone_size: .
j_call: TRBJ2-7
cdr3_nt: TGTGCCAGCAGCTCTCTAGCGGGGATAAACTCCTACGAGCAGTACTTC
cdr3_aa: CASSSLAGINSYEQYF

d_call: .
v_call: TRBV6-5
clone_size: .
j_call: TRBJ2-7
cdr3_nt: TGTGCCAGCCAGATAGCCTCCCTAAGGGAGCAGTACTTC
cdr3_aa: CASQIASLREQYF

d_call: TRBD1
v_call: TRBV4-1
clone_size: .
j_call: TRBJ2-6
cdr3_nt: TGCGCCAGCAGCCAAGGACAGGGGGCTGGGGCCAACGTCCTGACTTTC
cdr3_aa: CASSQGQGAGANVLTF

d_call: .
v_call: TRBV7-9
clone_size: .
j_call: TRBJ1-1
cdr3_nt: TGTGCCAGCAGCCCATCGGGAAACACTGAAGCTTTCTTT
cdr3_aa: CASSPSGNTEAFF

d_call: TRBD1
v_call: TRBV6-1
clone_size: .
j_call: TRBJ2-7
cdr3_nt: TGTGCCAGCAGTAAGAGCGTAGGGGGCAACGAGCAGTACTTC
cdr3_aa: CASSKSVGGNEQYF

d_call: TRBD1
v_call: TRBV29-1
clone_size: .
j_call: TRBJ2-7
cdr3_nt: TGCAGCGTTGAAGGGGACAGCTACGAGCAGTACTTC
cdr3_aa: CSVEGDSYEQYF

d_call: .
v_call: TRBV2
clone_size: .
j_call: TRBJ1-5
cdr3_nt: TGTGCCAGCAAGAGCCACTCCAATCAGCCCCAGCATTTT
cdr3_aa: CASKSHSNQPQHF

d_call: TRBD1
v_call: TRBV11-3
clone_size: .
j_call: TRBJ2-1
cdr3_nt: TGTGCCAGCAGCTTAGGGACAGGGGGTTCCGATGAGCAGTTCTTC
cdr3_aa: CASSLGTGGSDEQFF

d_call: TRBD1
v_call: TRBV25-1
clone_size: .
j_call: TRBJ2-7
cdr3_nt: TGTGCCAGCCTAGGGACAGGGGACTACGAGCAGTACTTC
cdr3_aa: CASLGTGDYEQYF

d_call: TRBD1
v_call: TRBV7-9
clone_size: .
j_call: TRBJ1-6
cdr3_nt: TGTGCCAGCAGCCCACGGACAGGGGGCCTGGATTCACCCCTCCACTTT
cdr3_aa: CASSPRTGGLDSPLHF

d_call: .
v_call: TRBV5-1
clone_size: .
j_call: TRBJ1-1
cdr3_nt: TGCGCCAGCAGCTTGGGACAGGCTACGGGGGCTTTCTTT
cdr3_aa: CASSLGQATGAFF

d_call: TRBD1
v_call: TRBV7-2
clone_size: .
j_call: TRBJ1-4
cdr3_nt: TGTGCCAGCAGCACAGGGGCGATTGAAAAACTGTTTTTT
cdr3_aa: CASSTGAIEKLFF

d_call: .
v_call: TRBV6-1
clone_size: .
j_call: TRBJ1-2
cdr3_nt: TGTGCCAGCAGTGAAAGCAGGATTAACCAAGCCTTTTATGGCTACACCTTC
cdr3_aa: CASSESRINQAFYGYTF

d_call: .
v_call: TRBV18
clone_size: once
j_call: TRBJ2-7
cdr3_nt: TGTGCCAGCTCACCAGGGCAGGGGGGAGCCTACGAGCAGTACTTC
cdr3_aa: CASSPGQGGAYEQYF

d_call: TRBD2
v_call: TRBV28
clone_size: .
j_call: TRBJ2-7
cdr3_nt: TGTGCCAGCAGTTTAGGCGGGAGGAAATTCGGGCAGTACTTC
cdr3_aa: CASSLGGRKFGQYF

d_call: .
v_call: TRBV2
clone_size: .
j_call: TRBJ1-5
cdr3_nt: TGTGCCAGCAGTGAGACAGTCGCCAATCAGCCCCAGCATTTT
cdr3_aa: CASSETVANQPQHF

d_call: .
v_call: TRBV30
clone_size: few
j_call: TRBJ1-4
cdr3_nt: TGTGCCTGGAGTCGGGGGGCGCATGAAAAACTGTTTTTT
cdr3_aa: CAWSRGAHEKLFF

d_call: TRBD1
v_call: TRBV5-1
clone_size: .
j_call: TRBJ2-7
cdr3_nt: TGCGCCAGCAGCCCCGGACAGGGGGAATACGAGCAGTACTTC
cdr3_aa: CASSPGQGEYEQYF

d_call: TRBD2
v_call: TRBV7-8
clone_size: .
j_call: TRBJ2-6
cdr3_nt: TGTGCCAGCAGCTTTTCTAGCGGGGGGGTTTTGTCTGGGGCCAACGTCCTGACTTTC
cdr3_aa: CASSFSSGGVLSGANVLTF

d_call: .
v_call: TRBV11-3
clone_size: .
j_call: TRBJ2-7
cdr3_nt: TGTGCCAGCAGCTTAGGTCGACTAGACGAGCAGTACTTC
cdr3_aa: CASSLGRLDEQYF

d_call: TRBD2
v_call: TRBV6-6
clone_size: .
j_call: TRBJ2-1
cdr3_nt: TGTGCCAGCAGTCCTAGCGGCTCCTACAATGAGCAGTTCTTC
cdr3_aa: CASSPSGSYNEQFF

d_call: TRBD2
v_call: TRBV9
clone_size: .
j_call: TRBJ2-1
cdr3_nt: TGTGCCAGCAGCGTAGGAACTAGCGGAGCTTTGGAGCAGTTCTTC
cdr3_aa: CASSVGTSGALEQFF

d_call: TRBD2
v_call: TRBV10-2
clone_size: .
j_call: TRBJ2-1
cdr3_nt: TGCGCCAGCACTGTAGCGGGGGGCACTATCAATGAGCAGTTCTTC
cdr3_aa: CASTVAGGTINEQFF